Listed here is a single T cell receptor beta chain. Its matching antigen is unknown. The germline V gene encodes CDR1 SGHNT and CDR2 YYREEE (reference sequence). The CDR3 spans 12 residues. The V end was cut by 5 bases, the J end by 3 bases, with 6 bases between. This sample stems from a study of T cell responses to AZD1222 COVID-19 vaccine. Study-wide results and caveats: Every sample of the repertoires postdated the peak T cell response. Baseline serology detected seropositivity in only 6 or 7 AZD1222 recipients. Dominant at 160-218 and 743-854, vaccine-associated CD4 TCRs also spanned spike. Breadth and depth of Spike-specific TCRs rose after two AZD1222 doses.

TCRdb keeps only in-frame clones here, not all; method: immunoSEQ multiplex PCR. The table lists 130,000 or so clones, 88% of them singletons. The chain carries TRBV5-4 and TRBJ1-3, with D hard to call. The input for sequencing was peripheral blood, taken 28 days after the second AZD1222 dose. This TCR was sampled from an adult who received the AZD1222 COVID-19 vaccine. CDR3 amino acids: CASRGFGNTIYF. CDR3 sequence (DNA): TGTGCCAGCAGGGGGTTTGGAAACACCATATATTTT.